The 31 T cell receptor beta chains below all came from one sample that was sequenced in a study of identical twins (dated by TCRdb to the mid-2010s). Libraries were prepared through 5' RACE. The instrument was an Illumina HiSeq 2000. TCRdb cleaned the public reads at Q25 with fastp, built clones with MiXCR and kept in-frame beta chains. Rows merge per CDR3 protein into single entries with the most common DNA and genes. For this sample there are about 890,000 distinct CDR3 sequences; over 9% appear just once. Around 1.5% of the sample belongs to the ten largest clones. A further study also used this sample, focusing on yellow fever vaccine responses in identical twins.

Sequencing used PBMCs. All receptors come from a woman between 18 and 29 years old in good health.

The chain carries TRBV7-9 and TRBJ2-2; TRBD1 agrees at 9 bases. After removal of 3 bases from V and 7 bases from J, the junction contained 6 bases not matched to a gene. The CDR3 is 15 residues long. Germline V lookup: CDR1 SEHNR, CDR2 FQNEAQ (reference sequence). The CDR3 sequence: CASSFRTGVVGELFF. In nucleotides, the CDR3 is TGTGCCAGCAGCTTTAGGACAGGGGTCGTCGGGGAGCTGTTTTTT. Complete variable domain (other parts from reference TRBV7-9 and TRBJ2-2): DTGVSQNPRHKITKRGQNVTFRCDPISEHNRLYWYRQTLGQGPEFLTYFQNEAQLEKSRLLSDRFSAERPKGSFSTLEIQRTEQGDSAMYLCASSFRTGVVGELFFGEGSRLTVL.

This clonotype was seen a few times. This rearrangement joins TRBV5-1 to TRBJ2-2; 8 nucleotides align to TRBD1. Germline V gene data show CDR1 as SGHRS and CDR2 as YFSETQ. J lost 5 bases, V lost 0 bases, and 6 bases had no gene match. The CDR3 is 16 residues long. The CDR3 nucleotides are TGCGCCAGCAGCTTGGCATGGACAGGGACAACCGGGGAGCTGTTTTTT. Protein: CASSLAWTGTTGELFF.

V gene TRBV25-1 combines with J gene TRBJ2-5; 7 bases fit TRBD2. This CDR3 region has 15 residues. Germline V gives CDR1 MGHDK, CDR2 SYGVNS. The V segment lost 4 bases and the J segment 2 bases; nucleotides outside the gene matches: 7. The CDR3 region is CASSGRSAGQETQYF. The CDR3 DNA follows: TGTGCCAGCAGTGGGCGTTCAGCGGGGCAAGAGACCCAGTACTTC.

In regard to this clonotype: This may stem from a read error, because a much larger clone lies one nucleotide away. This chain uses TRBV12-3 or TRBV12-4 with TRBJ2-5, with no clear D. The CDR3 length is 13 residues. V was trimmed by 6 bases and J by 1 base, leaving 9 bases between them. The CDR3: CASSPWTQETQYF. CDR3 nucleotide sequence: TGTGCCAGCAGCCCCTGGACCCAAGAGACCCAGTACTTC.

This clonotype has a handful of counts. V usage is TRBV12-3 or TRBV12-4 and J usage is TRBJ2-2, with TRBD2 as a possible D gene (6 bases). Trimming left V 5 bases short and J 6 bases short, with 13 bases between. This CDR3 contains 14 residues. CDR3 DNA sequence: TGTGCCAGCAGTGAGGGGTGGGAGGCCGGGGAGCTGTTTTTT. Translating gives CASSEGWEAGELFF.

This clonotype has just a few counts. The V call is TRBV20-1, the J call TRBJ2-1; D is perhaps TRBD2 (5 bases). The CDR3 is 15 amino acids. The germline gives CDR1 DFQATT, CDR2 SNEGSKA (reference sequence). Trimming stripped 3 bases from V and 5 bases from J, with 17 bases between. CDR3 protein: CSARGDYHPHNEQFF. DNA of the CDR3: TGCAGTGCTAGGGGTGACTATCACCCGCACAATGAGCAGTTCTTC.

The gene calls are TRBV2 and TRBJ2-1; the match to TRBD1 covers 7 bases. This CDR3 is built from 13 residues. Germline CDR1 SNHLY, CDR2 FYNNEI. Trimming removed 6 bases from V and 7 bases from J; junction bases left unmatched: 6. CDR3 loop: CASRLSQGNEQFF. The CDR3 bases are TGTGCCAGCAGATTATCACAGGGGAATGAGCAGTTCTTC.

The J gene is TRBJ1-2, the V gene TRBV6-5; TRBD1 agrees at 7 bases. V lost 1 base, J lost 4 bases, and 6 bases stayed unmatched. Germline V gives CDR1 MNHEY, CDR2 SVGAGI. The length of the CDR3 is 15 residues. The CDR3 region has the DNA TGTGCCAGCAGTTACTTTTCCGGGACAGCCTATGGCTACACCTTC. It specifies CASSYFSGTAYGYTF.

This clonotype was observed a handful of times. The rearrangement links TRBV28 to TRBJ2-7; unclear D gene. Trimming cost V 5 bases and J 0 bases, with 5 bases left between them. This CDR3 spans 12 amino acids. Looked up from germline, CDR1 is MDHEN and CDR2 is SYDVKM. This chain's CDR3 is CASSTYSYEQYF. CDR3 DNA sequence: TGTGCCAGCAGTACCTACTCCTACGAGCAGTACTTC.

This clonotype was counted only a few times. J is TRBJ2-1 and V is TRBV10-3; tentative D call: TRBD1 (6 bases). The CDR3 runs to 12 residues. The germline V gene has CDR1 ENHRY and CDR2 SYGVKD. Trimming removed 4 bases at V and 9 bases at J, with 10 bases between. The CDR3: CAISGTGTEQFF. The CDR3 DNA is TGTGCCATCAGTGGCACAGGGACTGAGCAGTTCTTC.

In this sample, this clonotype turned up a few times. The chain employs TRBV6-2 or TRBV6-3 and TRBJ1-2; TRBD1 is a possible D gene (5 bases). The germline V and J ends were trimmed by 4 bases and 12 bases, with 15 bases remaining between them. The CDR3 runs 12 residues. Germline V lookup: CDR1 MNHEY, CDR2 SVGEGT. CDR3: CASSSPGRVDTF. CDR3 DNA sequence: TGTGCCAGCAGTTCGCCAGGGAGGGTTGACACCTTC.

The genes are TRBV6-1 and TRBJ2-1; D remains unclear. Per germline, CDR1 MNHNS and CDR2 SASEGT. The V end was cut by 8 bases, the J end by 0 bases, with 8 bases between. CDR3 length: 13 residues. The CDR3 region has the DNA TGTGCCAGCGGGCGACTCTCCTACAATGAGCAGTTCTTC. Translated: CASGRLSYNEQFF.

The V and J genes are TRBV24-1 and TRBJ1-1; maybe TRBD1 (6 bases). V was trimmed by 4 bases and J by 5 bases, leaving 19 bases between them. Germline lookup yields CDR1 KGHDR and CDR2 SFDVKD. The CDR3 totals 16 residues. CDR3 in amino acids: CATSDPIQGEVTEAFF. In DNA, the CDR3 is TGTGCCACCAGTGACCCTATACAGGGAGAGGTAACTGAAGCTTTCTTT.

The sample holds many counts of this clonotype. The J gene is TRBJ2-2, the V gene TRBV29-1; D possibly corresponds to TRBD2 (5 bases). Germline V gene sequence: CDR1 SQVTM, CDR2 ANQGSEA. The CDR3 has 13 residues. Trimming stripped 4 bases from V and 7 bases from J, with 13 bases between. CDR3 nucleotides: TGCAGCGTTGCAAGAGGGCTCGGCGGGGAGCTGTTTTTT. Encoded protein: CSVARGLGGELFF.

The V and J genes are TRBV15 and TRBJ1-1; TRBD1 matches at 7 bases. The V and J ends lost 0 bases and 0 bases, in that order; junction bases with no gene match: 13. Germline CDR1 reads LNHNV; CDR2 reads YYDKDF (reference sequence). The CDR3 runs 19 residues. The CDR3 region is CATSREGGRRFIVNTEAFF. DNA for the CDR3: TGTGCCACCAGCAGAGAAGGGGGCAGACGTTTCATTGTGAACACTGAAGCTTTCTTT.

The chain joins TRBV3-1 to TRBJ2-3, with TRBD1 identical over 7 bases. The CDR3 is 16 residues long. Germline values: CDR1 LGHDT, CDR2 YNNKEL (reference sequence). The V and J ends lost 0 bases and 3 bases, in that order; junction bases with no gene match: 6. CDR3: CASSQEVTGWTDTQYF. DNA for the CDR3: TGTGCCAGCAGCCAAGAGGTGACAGGGTGGACAGATACGCAGTATTTT.

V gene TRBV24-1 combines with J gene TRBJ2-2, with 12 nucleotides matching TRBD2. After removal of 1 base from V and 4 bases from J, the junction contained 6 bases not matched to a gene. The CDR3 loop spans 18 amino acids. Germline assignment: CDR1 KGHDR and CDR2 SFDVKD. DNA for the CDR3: TGTGCCACCAGTGATTTCCTAGCGGGGGGGCCCGGCACCGGGGAGCTGTTTTTT. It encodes CATSDFLAGGPGTGELFF.

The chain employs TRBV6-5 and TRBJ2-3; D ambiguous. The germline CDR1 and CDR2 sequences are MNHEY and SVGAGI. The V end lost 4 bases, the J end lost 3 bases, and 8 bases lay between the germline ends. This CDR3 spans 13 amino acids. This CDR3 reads CASSWRPTDTQYF. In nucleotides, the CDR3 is TGTGCCAGCAGTTGGCGACCGACAGATACGCAGTATTTT.

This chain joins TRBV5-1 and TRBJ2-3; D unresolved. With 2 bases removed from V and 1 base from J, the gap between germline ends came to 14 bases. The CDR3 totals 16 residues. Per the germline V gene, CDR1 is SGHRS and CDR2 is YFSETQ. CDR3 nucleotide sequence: TGCGCCAGCAGCTTTAGGGCCGACCGGGGCACAGATACGCAGTATTTT. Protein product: CASSFRADRGTDTQYF.

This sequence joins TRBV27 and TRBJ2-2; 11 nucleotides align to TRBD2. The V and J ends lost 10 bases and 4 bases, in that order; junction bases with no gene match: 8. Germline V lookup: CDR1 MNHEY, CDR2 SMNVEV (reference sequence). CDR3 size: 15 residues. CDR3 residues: CATRLAGGPTGELFF. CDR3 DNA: TGTGCCACCCGATTAGCGGGAGGGCCCACCGGGGAGCTGTTTTTT.

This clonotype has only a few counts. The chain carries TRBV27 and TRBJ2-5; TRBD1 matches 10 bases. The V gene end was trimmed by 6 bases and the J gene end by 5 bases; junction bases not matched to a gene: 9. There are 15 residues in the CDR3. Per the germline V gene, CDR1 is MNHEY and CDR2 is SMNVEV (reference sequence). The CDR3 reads CASRQGQGVGETQYF. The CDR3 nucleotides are TGTGCCAGCAGACAAGGACAGGGGGTGGGGGAGACCCAGTACTTC.

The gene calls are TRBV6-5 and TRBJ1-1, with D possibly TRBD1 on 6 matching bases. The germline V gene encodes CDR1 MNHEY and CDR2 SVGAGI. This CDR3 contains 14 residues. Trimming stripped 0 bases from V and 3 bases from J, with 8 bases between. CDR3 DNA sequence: TGTGCCAGCAGTTACTCGGCAGGGGACACTGAAGCTTTCTTT. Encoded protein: CASSYSAGDTEAFF.

In nucleotides, the CDR3 is TGTGCCAGCAGTTCTTCTTACAGTGGTTCCTACGAGCAGTACTTC. Protein: CASSSSYSGSYEQYF. This chain uses TRBV12-3 or TRBV12-4 with TRBJ2-7; D gene uncertain. CDR3 length equals 15 residues. The V end lost 4 bases, the J end lost 1 base, and 14 bases lay between the germline ends.

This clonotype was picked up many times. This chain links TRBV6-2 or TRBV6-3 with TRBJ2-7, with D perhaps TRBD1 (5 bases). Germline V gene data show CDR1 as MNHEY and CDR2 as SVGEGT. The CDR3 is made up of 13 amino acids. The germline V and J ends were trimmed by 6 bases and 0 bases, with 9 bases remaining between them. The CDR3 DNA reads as TGTGCCAGCAGAGGTGACAGCTCCTACGAGCAGTACTTC. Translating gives CASRGDSSYEQYF.

CDR3 in DNA: TGTGCCAGTAGTATGAACACGAACAATCAGCCCCAGCATTTT. This encodes CASSMNTNNQPQHF. The chain couples TRBV19 to TRBJ1-5, with unresolved D. Germline V lookup: CDR1 LNHDA, CDR2 SQIVND (reference sequence). With 3 bases removed from V and 3 bases from J, the gap between germline ends came to 9 bases. The CDR3 runs 14 residues.

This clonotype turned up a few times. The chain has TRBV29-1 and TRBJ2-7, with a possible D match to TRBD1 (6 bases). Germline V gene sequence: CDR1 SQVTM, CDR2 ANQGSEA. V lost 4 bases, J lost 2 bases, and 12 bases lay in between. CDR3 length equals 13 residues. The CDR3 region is CSVVGTLTYEQYF. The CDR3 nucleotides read TGCAGCGTTGTCGGGACACTCACCTACGAGCAGTACTTC.

The CDR3 here is CASSLGFRTIVTGELFF. The CDR3 coding sequence is TGTGCCAGCAGCTTAGGTTTCCGGACAATCGTCACCGGGGAGCTGTTTTTT. This chain joins TRBV7-9 and TRBJ2-2; D may be TRBD1 (5 bases). Germline-derived CDR1 and CDR2 are SEHNR and FQNEAQ (reference sequence). This CDR3 has 17 amino acids. The V end was cut by 1 base, the J end by 4 bases, with 16 bases between.

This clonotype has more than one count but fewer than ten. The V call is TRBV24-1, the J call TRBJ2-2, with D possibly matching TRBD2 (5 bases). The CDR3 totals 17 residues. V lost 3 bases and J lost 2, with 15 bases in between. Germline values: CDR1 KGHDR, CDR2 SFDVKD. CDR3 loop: CATSDQPGNDNTGELFF. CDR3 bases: TGTGCCACCAGTGATCAACCGGGGAATGACAACACCGGGGAGCTGTTTTTT.

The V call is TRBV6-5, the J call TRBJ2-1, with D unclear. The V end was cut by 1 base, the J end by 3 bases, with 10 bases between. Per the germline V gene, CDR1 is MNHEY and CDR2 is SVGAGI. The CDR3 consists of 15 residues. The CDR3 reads CASSYWMINYNEQFF. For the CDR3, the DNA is TGTGCCAGCAGTTACTGGATGATTAACTACAATGAGCAGTTCTTC.

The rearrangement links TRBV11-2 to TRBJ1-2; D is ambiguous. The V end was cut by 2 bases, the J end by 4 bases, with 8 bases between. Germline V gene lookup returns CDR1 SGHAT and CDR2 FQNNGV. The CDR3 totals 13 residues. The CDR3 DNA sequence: TGTGCCAGCAGCTTAAGCACCTCCTATGGCTACACCTTC. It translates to CASSLSTSYGYTF.

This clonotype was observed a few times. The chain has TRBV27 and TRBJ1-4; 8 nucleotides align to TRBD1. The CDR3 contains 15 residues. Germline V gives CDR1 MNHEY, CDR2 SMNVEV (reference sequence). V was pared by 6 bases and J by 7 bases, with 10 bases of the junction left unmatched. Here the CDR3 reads CASRSAGGGSEKLFF. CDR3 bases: TGTGCCAGCAGATCCGCAGGGGGCGGTAGTGAAAAACTGTTTTTT.